This entry is about one T cell receptor beta chain. Its antigen remains undetermined. No quality values exist for individual bases; no much larger clone is one base distant. Receptor amplification or capture employed the immunoSEQ multiplex PCR assay. High-throughput TCR-beta CDR3 sequencing of genomic DNA from most patients was performed by Adaptive Biotechnologies. As for the original processing: TCR sequencing data were retrieved from Adaptive's ImmunoSEQ software for around 20 patients, whereas a few other patients were processed with MiXCR and VDJtools. Because the origin of CDR3 nucleotide sequences shared between donor and recipient could not be assigned, those sequences were removed. To count as alloreactive, a clone needed at least 2-fold expansion over unstimulated cells and a minimum CFSE-low frequency of 0.002% (template counts) or 0.001% (read counts). Clones detected in sequenced pre-transplant spleen, lymph node, or MLR CFSE-low populations of the donor or recipient were defined as mappable. The cumulative frequency of alloreactive clones was calculated as a percentage of all sequences, weighted by copy number. TCRdb holds this immuneACCESS table with in-frame rearrangements only. Some clones are missing; in checked studies, unresolved V genes explain under half, and the rest has no known cause. V and J calls plus clone size are reproduced from that table; the DNA served to infer D and trimming. Here the sample has some 66,000 clones; 89% occur a single time. Jointly, the top ten make up more than 1.5% of the sample.

Intraepithelial and lamina propria lymphocytes were isolated from graft specimens using dithiothreitol, EDTA incubations and collagenase D digestion. Serial intestinal graft biopsy specimens collected up to 600 days after transplant underwent bulk TCR-beta sequencing. This entry belongs to a study of graft-versus-host responses after intestinal transplantation (dated by TCRdb to the early 2020s). With respect to the entire study: The transplants that recipients got were multivisceral, liver-intestinal, or isolated intestinal. All recipients received anti-thymocyte globulin induction followed by maintenance tacrolimus and steroids for around 3 years. After intestinal transplantation, graft-versus-host and host-versus-graft alloreactive T cell clones were followed in the graft, circulation and bone marrow using bulk TCR-beta CDR3 sequencing. Alloreactive clones were identified by sequencing pre-transplant mixed lymphocyte reaction products and comparing them with unstimulated pre-transplant donor and recipient T cells. Of the 20 to 25 intestinal transplant recipients enrolled in the cohort, one of whom was a retransplant, 3 patients without pretransplant specimens were excluded. A peak of at least 4% donor T cells among recipient peripheral blood mononuclear cells was the definition used for donor T cell macrochimerism. Instead of going to the commercial service, samples from a few later patients were sequenced in-house on an Illumina MiSeq and processed with MiXCR.

Points the paper makes about the study in general: GvH clones were found in recipient bone marrow, and some of the GvH clones appeared earlier in ileal mucosa or blood, which is consistent with an intestinal mucosal origin. Conclusions were limited by the relatively low number and heterogeneity of intestinal transplant patients. Patients with donor T cell macrochimerism had high GvH to HvG T cell clonal ratios in their allografts. Early after transplant, peak levels of circulating GvH clones were associated with declines in HvG clones.

The sequence came from a human patient who received an intestinal transplant, so some T cells may come from the graft donor. Sequenced material: ileum tissue, taken around 350 days after transplant.

The bases are TGTGCCAGCAGTGAGTTAGCGGGGGTTAACACAGATACGCAGTATTTT. Translated, it reads CASSELAGVNTDTQYF. The sequence is built from TRBV2 and TRBJ2-3; 9 central bases correspond to TRBD2. From the germline V gene, CDR1 is SNHLY and CDR2 is FYNNEI. The CDR3 holds 16 amino acids from the cysteine to the phenylalanine. CDR3 DNA only is kept here, 48 bases in frame from base 1. Germline trimming amounts to 3 bases on V and 2 bases on J, with 6 as the count of junction bases outside the gene matches.